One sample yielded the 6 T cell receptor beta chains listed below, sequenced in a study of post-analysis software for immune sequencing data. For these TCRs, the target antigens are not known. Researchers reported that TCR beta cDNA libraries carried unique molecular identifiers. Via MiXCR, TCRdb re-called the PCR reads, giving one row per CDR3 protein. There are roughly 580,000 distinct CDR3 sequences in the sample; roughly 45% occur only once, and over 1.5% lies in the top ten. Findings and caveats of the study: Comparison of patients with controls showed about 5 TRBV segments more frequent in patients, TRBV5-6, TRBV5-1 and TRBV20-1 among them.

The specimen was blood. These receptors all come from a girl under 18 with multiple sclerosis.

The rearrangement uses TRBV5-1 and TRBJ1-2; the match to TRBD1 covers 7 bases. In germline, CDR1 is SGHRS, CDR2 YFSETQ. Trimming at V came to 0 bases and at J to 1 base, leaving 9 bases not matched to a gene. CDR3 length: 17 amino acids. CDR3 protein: CASSLVPKTGVNYGYTF. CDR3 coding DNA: TGCGCCAGCAGCTTGGTGCCGAAAACAGGGGTTAACTATGGCTACACCTTC.

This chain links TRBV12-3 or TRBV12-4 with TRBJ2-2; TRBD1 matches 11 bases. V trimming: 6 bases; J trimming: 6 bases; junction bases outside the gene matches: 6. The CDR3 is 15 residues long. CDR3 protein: CASRKDRGLAGELFF. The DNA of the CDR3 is TGTGCCAGCAGGAAGGACAGGGGGCTAGCCGGGGAGCTGTTTTTT.

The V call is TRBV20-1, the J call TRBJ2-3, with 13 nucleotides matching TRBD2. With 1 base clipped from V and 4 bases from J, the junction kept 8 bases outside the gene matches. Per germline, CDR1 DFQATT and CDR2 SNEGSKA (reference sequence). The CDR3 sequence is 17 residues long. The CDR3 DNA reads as TGCAGTGCTAGAGGGCCGGGACTAGCGGGGCCCGCAGATACGCAGTATTTT. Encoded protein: CSARGPGLAGPADTQYF.

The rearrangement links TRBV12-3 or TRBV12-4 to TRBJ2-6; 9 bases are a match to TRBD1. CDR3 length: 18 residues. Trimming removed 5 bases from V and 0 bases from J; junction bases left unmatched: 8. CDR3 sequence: CASSLTGTGLSGANVLTF. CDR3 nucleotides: TGTGCCAGCAGTCTAACCGGGACAGGGCTCTCTGGGGCCAACGTCCTGACTTTC.

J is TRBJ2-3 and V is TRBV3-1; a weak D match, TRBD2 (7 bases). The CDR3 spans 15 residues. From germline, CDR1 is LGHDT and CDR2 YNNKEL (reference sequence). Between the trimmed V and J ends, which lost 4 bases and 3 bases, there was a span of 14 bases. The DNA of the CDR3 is TGTGCCAGCAGCCTAGGGGGGGCCTATACAGATACGCAGTATTTT. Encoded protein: CASSLGGAYTDTQYF.

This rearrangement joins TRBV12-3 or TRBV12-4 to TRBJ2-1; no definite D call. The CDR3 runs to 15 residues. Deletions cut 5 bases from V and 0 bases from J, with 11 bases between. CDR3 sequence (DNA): TGTGCCAGCAGTCCCAGCGCCAGCTCCTACAATGAGCAGTTCTTC. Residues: CASSPSASSYNEQFF.